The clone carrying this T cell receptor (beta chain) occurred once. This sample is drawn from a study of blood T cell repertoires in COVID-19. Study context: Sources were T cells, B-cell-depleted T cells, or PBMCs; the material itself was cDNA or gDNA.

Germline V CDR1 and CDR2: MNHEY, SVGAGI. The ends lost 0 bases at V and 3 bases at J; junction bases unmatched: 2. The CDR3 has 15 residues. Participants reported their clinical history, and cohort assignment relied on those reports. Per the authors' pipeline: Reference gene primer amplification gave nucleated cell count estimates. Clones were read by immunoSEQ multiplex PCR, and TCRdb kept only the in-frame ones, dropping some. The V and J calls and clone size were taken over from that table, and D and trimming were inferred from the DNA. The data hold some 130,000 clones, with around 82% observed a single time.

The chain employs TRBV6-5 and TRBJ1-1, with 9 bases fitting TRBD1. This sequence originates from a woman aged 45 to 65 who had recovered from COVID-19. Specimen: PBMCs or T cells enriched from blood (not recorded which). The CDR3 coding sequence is TGTGCCAGCAGTTACTCGACAGGGGGGGACACTGAAGCTTTCTTT. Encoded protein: CASSYSTGGDTEAFF.